This T cell receptor (beta chain) originates from a study of long-term antiretroviral therapy in people with HIV. Study-level findings and limits: Collection of the blood took place between the mid-2000s and the late 2010s. The ART regimens in use then may have been less effective than current ones. HIV repertoires had narrower CDR3 length ranges than controls.

The length of the CDR3 is 14 residues. Germline V gene data show CDR1 as LNHDA and CDR2 as SQIVND (reference sequence). The J segment lost 2 bases and the V segment lost 5 bases, leaving 3 bases of the junction unmatched. The libraries were made with immunoSEQ v3.0 at survey level. Measured with immunoSEQ multiplex PCR; TCRdb has only the in-frame clones, and not every one. Of some 25,000 clones listed, roughly four fifths are singletons. There are a few counts of this clone. What it binds is not known. V is TRBV19 and J is TRBJ2-1; 7 positions agree with TRBD2. The sample consisted of unsorted PBMCs, taken 0.7 years before starting antiretroviral therapy. The clonotype comes from a man aged 30 to 45 with HIV. The CDR3 DNA reads as TGTGCCAGTAGTCCTAGCGGAACCTACAATGAGCAGTTCTTC. Translated, it gives CASSPSGTYNEQFF.